This passage covers 23 T cell receptor beta chains from one sample sequenced in a study of regulatory T cells. The PCR used 52 TRBV and 13 TRBJ primers. Profiling relied on immunoSEQ multiplex PCR, and the TCRdb table lists in-frame clones only, not all of them. The sample holds some 21,000 clones, approximately 94% seen once. The material sequenced was CD8+ T cells sorted from blood. Receptors were obtained from a child aged 2 to 15 with CD3G deficiency.

The chain links TRBV28 to TRBJ2-1; TRBD2 aligns across 10 bases. The germline gives CDR1 MDHEN, CDR2 SYDVKM. V was clipped by 3 bases and J by 9 bases; unmatched bases: 20. The CDR3 extends over 19 amino acids. The CDR3 bases are TGTGCCAGCAGTTTCGCAACCGCCCAGGTAGCGGGAGGTATGCGTGAGCAGTTCTTC. This gives the protein CASSFATAQVAGGMREQFF.

The chain combines TRBV28 with TRBJ2-7; TRBD1 aligns across 8 bases. Trimming at V came to 3 bases and at J to 4 bases, leaving 2 bases not matched to a gene. The CDR3 spans 13 residues. Germline CDR1 is MDHEN and CDR2 is SYDVKM. CDR3 sequence reads: CASSFRTGYEQYF. The CDR3 bases are TGTGCCAGCAGTTTCCGGACAGGGTACGAGCAGTACTTC.

The chain employs TRBV4-1 and TRBJ2-7; 14 nucleotides match TRBD2. J gave up 7 bases and V 1 base, and 3 bases lay outside the gene matches. CDR3 length: 15 amino acids. Germline CDR1 is MGHRA and CDR2 is YSYEKL. The DNA for the CDR3 is TGCGCCAGCAGCCAAGGGGGACTAGCGGGAGATGAGCAGTACTTC. It specifies CASSQGGLAGDEQYF.

This clone was observed once. The chain employs TRBV28 and TRBJ2-7; 10 positions match TRBD1. In germline, CDR1 is MDHEN, CDR2 SYDVKM. V was clipped by 6 bases and J by 11 bases; unmatched bases: 16. This CDR3 has 15 amino acids. The CDR3 here is CASSPRGTGALGEYF. In nucleotides, the CDR3 is TGTGCCAGCAGCCCCAGGGGGACAGGGGCCCTAGGGGAGTACTTC.

This rearrangement joins TRBV10-3 to TRBJ2-7, with a possible D match to TRBD1 (5 bases). V dropped 10 bases and J dropped 5 bases, with 24 bases sitting between them. Looked up from germline, CDR1 is ENHRY and CDR2 is SYGVKD. This CDR3 has 15 amino acids. This CDR3 reads CATKGVMGPGHEQYF. The DNA for the CDR3 is TGTGCCACCAAAGGGGTTATGGGCCCTGGGCACGAGCAGTACTTC.

As DNA, the CDR3 is TGTGCCAGTAGTATAGGGACAGGTCCCGGGGAGCTGTTTTTT. This translates into CASSIGTGPGELFF. The V gene is TRBV19, the J gene TRBJ2-2, with TRBD1 identical over 7 bases. The V gene end was trimmed by 1 base and the J gene end by 6 bases; junction bases not matched to a gene: 2. Germline V lookup: CDR1 LNHDA, CDR2 SQIVND (reference sequence). This CDR3 has 14 amino acids.

This sequence joins TRBV28 and TRBJ1-6; D remains unclear. Trimming removed 4 bases from V and 11 bases from J, with 12 bases in between. The CDR3 consists of 13 residues. The germline CDR1 and CDR2 sequences are MDHEN and SYDVKM. The CDR3 is CASSSSPTAPLHF. CDR3 DNA sequence: TGTGCCAGCAGTTCCTCCCCGACTGCACCCCTCCACTTT.

J is TRBJ1-4 and V is TRBV28, with D possibly being TRBD1 (5 bases). Germline V gene lookup returns CDR1 MDHEN and CDR2 SYDVKM. This CDR3 spans 14 amino acids. V shed 6 bases and J shed 8 bases, with 16 bases lying between them. CDR3 protein: CASRRLGPGEKLFF. The CDR3, as DNA: TGTGCCAGCAGGAGGTTGGGGCCGGGGGAAAAACTGTTTTTT.

This clone was observed once. This sequence joins TRBV5-1 and TRBJ1-1; D remains ambiguous. Trimming removed 0 bases at V and 0 bases at J, with 6 bases between. The CDR3 runs to 14 residues. Germline CDR1 is SGHRS and CDR2 is YFSETQ. The CDR3 DNA sequence: TGCGCCAGCAGCTTGGACAGAATGAACACTGAAGCTTTCTTT. Translating gives CASSLDRMNTEAFF.

This clone was counted once. The germline gene is not matched at one end of the junction; a read error may be the cause. This chain connects TRBV28 to TRBJ2-4; a possible D gene is TRBD2 (6 bases). Germline loops: CDR1 MDHEN, CDR2 SYDVKM. The CDR3 covers 13 residues. The CDR3 nucleotides are TGTGCCAGCAGTTTAGGAGGGCGGAACATACAGTACTTC. Translated, it gives CASSLGGRNIQYF.

This chain uses TRBV7-8 with TRBJ2-3; 13 bases line up with TRBD2. Germline lookup yields CDR1 SGHVS and CDR2 FQNEAQ. The CDR3 sequence is 15 residues long. Trimming at V came to 7 bases and at J to 4 bases, leaving 5 bases not matched to a gene. DNA for the CDR3: TGTGCCAGCACCACGACTAGCGGGAGGTCAGATACGCAGTATTTT. Its protein is CASTTTSGRSDTQYF. Looking up the rest from reference TRBV7-8 and TRBJ2-3 gives the full variable domain: GAGVSQSPRYKVAKRGQDVALRCDPISGHVSLFWYQQALGQGPEFLTYFQNEAQLDKSGLPSDRFFAERPEGSVSTLKIQRTQQEDSAVYLCASTTTSGRSDTQYFGPGTRLTVL.

The chain employs TRBV28 and TRBJ2-1; D is possibly TRBD2 (6 bases). CDR1 is MDHEN, CDR2 SYDVKM, per germline. This CDR3 contains 15 residues. Trimming pared 6 bases from V and 6 bases from J, leaving 18 bases between. The CDR3 DNA is TGTGCCAGCAGACCAACCCGAGGCGGGATCAATGAGCAGTTCTTC. Translation: CASRPTRGGINEQFF.

The chain recombines TRBV12-5 with TRBJ2-1; D perhaps matches TRBD1 (6 bases). The CDR3 has 14 amino acids. V was clipped by 4 bases and J by 8 bases, with 15 bases between them. The germline V gene has CDR1 LGHNT and CDR2 FRNRAP. Here the CDR3 reads CASGSLGEGDEQFF. For the CDR3, the DNA is TGTGCTAGTGGTTCCCTGGGAGAGGGGGATGAGCAGTTCTTC.

V gene TRBV13 combines with J gene TRBJ2-1; 13 nucleotides align to TRBD2. Germline trimming cut 4 bases from V and 7 bases from J; bases unmatched to any gene: 1. The germline CDR1 and CDR2 sequences are PRHDT and FYEKMQ (reference sequence). The CDR3 length is 14 residues. The CDR3 DNA sequence: TGTGCCAGCAGCTCGACTAGCGGGGGGAATGAGCAGTTCTTC. It is translated as CASSSTSGGNEQFF.

This chain links TRBV27 with TRBJ2-3; 7 bases map to TRBD1. CDR1 is MNHEY, CDR2 SMNVEV, per germline (reference sequence). J gave up 6 bases and V 6 bases, and 9 bases lay outside the gene matches. The CDR3 contains 14 residues. The CDR3 loop is CASSPLGQWDTQYF. CDR3 in DNA: TGTGCCAGCAGCCCCCTGGGACAGTGGGATACGCAGTATTTT.

The J gene is TRBJ2-7, the V gene TRBV7-8; tentative D call: TRBD1 (5 bases). CDR3 length equals 15 residues. Trimming shortened V by 1 base and J by 4 bases, and 14 bases separated the two germline ends. CDR1 and CDR2 (germline): SGHVS, FQNEAQ. CDR3 nucleotide sequence: TGTGCCAGCAGCTTAGTCGCAGGGATCGAATACGAGCAGTACTTC. This codes for CASSLVAGIEYEQYF.

This sequence joins TRBV10-3 and TRBJ2-7; 7 nucleotides line up with TRBD1. The junction had 6 bases not matched to a gene; V was cut back by 10 bases and J by 6 bases. The CDR3 runs 11 residues. The germline CDR1 and CDR2 sequences are ENHRY and SYGVKD. CDR3 in amino acids: CATSTGAEQYF. The CDR3, as DNA: TGTGCCACCTCCACAGGGGCCGAGCAGTACTTC.

This sequence joins TRBV6-1 and TRBJ2-7, with 9 bases that match TRBD2. V lost 5 bases and J lost 2; bases outside the gene matches: 4. Germline V gene lookup returns CDR1 MNHNS and CDR2 SASEGT. The CDR3 consists of 14 residues. Here the CDR3 DNA reads TGTGCCAGCAGTTTAGCGGGAGTGGCCTACGAGCAGTACTTC. Translating it yields CASSLAGVAYEQYF.

The CDR3 here is CASRSLNTGELFF. CDR3 in DNA: TGTGCCAGCAGATCCTTGAACACCGGGGAGCTGTTTTTT. This chain links TRBV6-1 with TRBJ2-2; no firm D call. This CDR3 has 13 amino acids. The germline gives CDR1 MNHNS, CDR2 SASEGT. The germline V and J ends were trimmed by 6 bases and 1 base, with 6 bases remaining between them.

This chain joins TRBV28 and TRBJ2-3; 7 bases map to TRBD2. Per germline, CDR1 MDHEN and CDR2 SYDVKM. The CDR3 loop spans 15 amino acids. V was clipped by 2 bases and J by 4 bases; unmatched bases: 6. The CDR3 DNA reads TGTGCCAGCAGTTTAAGGCGGGAGATTGCAGATACGCAGTATTTT. Its translation: CASSLRREIADTQYF.

This clone is a singleton in its sample. An end of the junction differs from the germline gene, which may be a read error. The chain is built from TRBV11-3 and TRBJ2-1, with 11 bases matching TRBD2. The CDR3 covers 14 residues. Germline CDR1 reads SGHNT; CDR2 reads YENEEA. CDR3 sequence reads: CASRLAGGRNEQFF. CDR3 DNA: TGTGCCAGCAGATTAGCGGGAGGGAGGAATGAGCAGTTCTTC.

The genes are TRBV28 and TRBJ2-5, with D perhaps matching TRBD2 (6 bases). Germline V gene sequence: CDR1 MDHEN, CDR2 SYDVKM. The CDR3 extends over 15 amino acids. V was shortened by 2 bases and J by 5 bases, with 15 bases between the two germline ends. CDR3 residues: CASSLSGSGWETQYF. The CDR3 DNA is TGTGCCAGCAGTTTAAGTGGTAGCGGCTGGGAGACCCAGTACTTC.

V gene TRBV13 combines with J gene TRBJ1-1; unclear D gene. The length of the CDR3 is 12 residues. CDR1 PRHDT and CDR2 FYEKMQ come from the germline V gene (reference sequence). Trimming shortened V by 0 bases and J by 7 bases, and 6 bases separated the two germline ends. DNA for the CDR3: TGTGCCAGCAGCTTAGGCCTGGGTGAAGCTTTCTTT. It is translated as CASSLGLGEAFF.